This TCR beta chain was documented in a study of blood T cells in healthy people across ages. Findings and caveats of the study: The lack of PBMC sorting stopped any conclusive naive versus antigen-experienced comparison. Aged donors had fewer naive CD4+ cells and lower diversity than long-lived donors.

Regarding this clonotype: Its antigen is undetermined.

It was with a sample-barcoded 5' primer and a J-beta primer mix that a second PCR of roughly 7 to 12 cycles was run. A tag from a template-switch adaptor with 12 random nucleotides marked each cDNA molecule. TCRdb fed the 5' RACE reads into MiXCR, producing one record per CDR3 protein. The sample yields 760,000 or so distinct CDR3 sequences, around 25% seen once. This CDR3 contains 14 residues. The germline CDR1 and CDR2 sequences are DFQATT and SNEGSKA (reference sequence). Losses at the gene ends were 5 bases for V and 1 base for J; bases not matched to a gene: 5. These data also featured in a second study, about T cells of mothers and their children. From that report: Researchers report slightly higher, though non-significant, overlap in related mother-child pairs than in unrelated pairs.

The V gene is TRBV20-1, the J gene TRBJ2-3, with 8 positions matching TRBD2. The receptor was derived from a boy aged 10-17 years in good health. The specimen sequenced was blood. This CDR3 is CSALGGAGTDTQYF. CDR3 DNA sequence: TGCAGTGCTCTCGGGGGGGCCGGCACAGATACGCAGTATTTT.